This T cell receptor beta chain was retrieved from a study of OX40 agonist ivuxolimab in advanced cancers. For the study at large: Those treated in dose escalation had hepatocellular carcinoma, melanoma, renal cell cancer or head and neck cancer. Therapy given before enrollment (anti-PD-1, anti-PD-L1 or anti-CTLA-4) was allowed, and 40% had some.

Sequencing was performed with immunoSEQ multiplex PCR; in TCRdb, only in-frame clones are kept and a portion is missing. Found here are around 100,000 clones, about 96% of them singletons; the top ten hold 2%. Study-wide findings and caveats: Dosing at 0.1 to 3.0 mg/kg was accompanied by clonal expansion of CD4+ and CD8+ blood T cells by week 6. The authors did not determine the antigen specificity of the expanded peripheral T cells.

Germline-derived CDR1 and CDR2 are ENHRY and SYGVKD. The V gene lost 4 bases and the J gene lost 5 bases, with 9 bases spanning the gap. CDR3 length equals 12 residues. As for this clone: What it binds is unknown.

Source: CD4+ or CD8+ T cells sorted from blood, taken in a trial of the OX40 agonist ivuxolimab. The chain links TRBV10-3 to TRBJ2-7; D unresolved. The sequence came from an adult with an advanced solid tumor such as melanoma, head and neck, liver or kidney cancer. CDR3 sequence: CAISANSDEQYF. As DNA, the CDR3 is TGTGCCATCAGTGCGAATTCGGACGAGCAGTACTTC.